The rows below give T cell receptor beta chains drawn from one sample of a study of identical twins. One entry per CDR3 protein results from TCRdb running MiXCR on the 5' RACE reads. Here the sample spans about 720,000 distinct CDR3 sequences, 8.5% to 9% being singletons. These same data were also listed under a study on yellow fever vaccine responses in identical twins.

The sample was PBMCs. The receptor set was obtained from a woman younger than 30 in good health. Both conserved end residues are trimmed from each CDR3. The D gene is left open where the match is weak.

TRBJ2-7 TRBV7-2 TRBD1 ASSLWGTANYEQY
TRBJ2-3 TRBV20-1 TRBD2 SPGTSGGTDTQY
TRBJ2-2 TRBV7-3 NA ASSFSDYAGELF
TRBJ1-5 TRBV30 NA AWSDRVDQPQH
TRBJ2-7 TRBV2 NA ASSEIIYEQY
TRBJ1-2 TRBV6-5 TRBD1 ASSYSGQFLENYGYT
TRBJ2-7 TRBV2 TRBD1 AFSSPPDGQGVRYEQY
TRBJ2-7 TRBV4-1 NA ASSQRTSYEQY
TRBJ2-5 TRBV10-3 NA AISELDGKETQY
TRBJ2-7 TRBV27 NA ASSLALGVSRYEQY
TRBJ2-7 TRBV27 TRBD2 ASSTALAGGYEQY
TRBJ1-4 TRBV12-3/TRBV12-4 NA ASSWATTTNEKLF
TRBJ2-7 TRBV2 TRBD2 ASSEVGGVGSEQY
TRBJ2-1 TRBV2 NA ASSAGGFSYNEQF
TRBJ1-1 TRBV12-3/TRBV12-4 NA ASSPGTITEAF
TRBJ2-1 TRBV20-1 TRBD1 SASPVGTGAYNEQF
TRBJ2-3 TRBV12-3/TRBV12-4 NA ASSFPGLDTQY
TRBJ2-7 TRBV20-1 NA SAPPQGGGQY
TRBJ2-3 TRBV27 NA ASSLTPSGTDTQY
TRBJ2-7 TRBV11-2 NA ASSLDPGGSPDYEQY
TRBJ2-3 TRBV3-1 NA ASSPPSFGTDTQY
TRBJ2-3 TRBV20-1 NA SEQGLRTDTQY
TRBJ2-1 TRBV12-3/TRBV12-4 TRBD1 ASSLTGSYNEQF
TRBJ2-5 TRBV5-1 NA ASSLSQGRETQY
TRBJ2-1 TRBV5-1 TRBD2 ASSPGGEDEQF
TRBJ2-5 TRBV2 TRBD2 ASKAGRHQETQY
TRBJ2-7 TRBV29-1 NA SVESEYEQY
TRBJ2-3 TRBV11-2 TRBD2 ASSLSDSGRSY
TRBJ2-3 TRBV20-1 TRBD2 SAGTSGSTDTQY
TRBJ2-7 TRBV7-9 NA ASSLLLREQY
TRBJ1-1 TRBV20-1 TRBD1 SARTGGTNTEAF
TRBJ2-3 TRBV27 NA ASSLQGVPDTQY
TRBJ2-5 TRBV6-1 TRBD2 ASSPGRGPWTQY
TRBJ2-7 TRBV6-2/TRBV6-3 NA ASSYAAGTRVLSYEQY
TRBJ2-1 TRBV20-1 TRBD2 SARDPGRANEQF
TRBJ2-3 TRBV15 NA ATSRDGRSSPYTDTQY
TRBJ2-1 TRBV15 NA ATSIGGTLSYNEQF
TRBJ1-6 TRBV12-3/TRBV12-4 NA ASSLDRVWNSPLH
TRBJ2-7 TRBV7-9 NA ASSSGTADYERY
TRBJ2-3 TRBV7-9 TRBD2 ASSQRRAGGPGDTQY
TRBJ2-7 TRBV29-1 NA SVEDPGTPHYEQY
TRBJ1-1 TRBV19 NA ASSMGLPETEAF
TRBJ1-1 TRBV7-2 NA ASSLGGVSVNTEAF
TRBJ2-7 TRBV7-8 NA ASSLGKSYEQY
TRBJ2-7 TRBV12-3/TRBV12-4 TRBD1 ASKGQVSYEQY
TRBJ2-1 TRBV7-9 TRBD1 ASSANPGQGDNEQF
TRBJ1-4 TRBV15 NA ATRSQGTNEKLF
TRBJ2-1 TRBV12-3/TRBV12-4 TRBD2 ASSFRGGQGNEQF
TRBJ2-7 TRBV5-1 NA ASTMEPGLLTYEQY
TRBJ1-1 TRBV7-2 NA ASSTGRYWTEAF
TRBJ2-3 TRBV15 TRBD2 ATSRSGTSGSTTDTQY
TRBJ2-7 TRBV20-1 NA SATKGPSEQY
TRBJ2-1 TRBV18 TRBD1 ASSPPRTGVNEQF